The sample holds many counts of the clone carrying this T cell receptor (beta chain). Its target is not known. This entry belongs to a study of CD8 T cells in ankylosing spondylitis. TCRdb ran MiXCR on the 5' RACE reads and lists one entry per CDR3 protein. The data show more than 500,000 distinct CDR3 sequences, with about 5.7% seen just once and roughly 3.2% held by the top ten. Study-wide results and caveats: A TCR beta motif of under 10 highly homologous variants seemed to mark ankylosing spondylitis blood.

Germline assignment: CDR1 KGHSH and CDR2 LQKENI. Trimming took off 10 bases at V and 0 bases at J, with 12 bases between the two ends. The CDR3 runs to 14 residues. This TCR derives from a male donor with ankylosing spondylitis. V usage is TRBV18 and J usage is TRBJ2-2, with D tentatively TRBD1 or TRBD2 (5 bases each). The sample taken for sequencing was blood, either unsorted or a sorted T cell fraction (not recorded which). The CDR3 loop is CATAGSANTGELFF. DNA for the CDR3: TGTGCCACCGCAGGGAGCGCGAACACCGGGGAGCTGTTTTTT.